A single sample is the source of the 14 T cell receptor beta chains below, sequenced in a study of T cells in Graves' hyperthyroidism and ophthalmopathy. Researchers amplified the TCR beta CDR3 regions from RNA transcripts. During a first-round RT-PCR of the TCR CDR3, the HTBI primer set was used. MiXCR, run by TCRdb on the multiplex PCR reads, gives a single entry per CDR3 protein. The sample carries about 610,000 distinct CDR3 sequences, about 45% recorded once. Sequenced: peripheral blood or thyroid tissue (not recorded which). These receptors all come from a woman aged 18-29 years with Graves' hyperthyroidism.

This clonotype was picked up many times. The chain combines TRBV7-2 with TRBJ2-2; 9 bases line up with TRBD2. Trimming at V came to 5 bases and at J to 7 bases, leaving 8 bases not matched to a gene. Germline CDR1 is SGHTA and CDR2 is FQGNSA. This CDR3 spans 15 amino acids. CDR3 nucleotides: TGTGCCAGCAGCCCTCTAGCGGGGCCGTTCGGGGAGCTGTTTTTT. Amino acids: CASSPLAGPFGELFF.

This clonotype showed up many times. The V and J genes are TRBV6-4 and TRBJ2-7; D remains ambiguous. Trimming removed 4 bases from V and 3 bases from J, with 10 bases in between. This CDR3 region has 13 residues. Germline-derived CDR1 and CDR2 are MRHNA and SNTAGT. The CDR3 region has the DNA TGTGCCAGCAGTGCTAACGTTGGCTACGAGCAGTACTTC. It is translated as CASSANVGYEQYF.

This clonotype was counted at least ten times. The chain has TRBV4-3 and TRBJ2-7; possibly TRBD2 for D (5 bases). V was clipped by 0 bases and J by 2 bases, with 11 bases between them. The CDR3 length is 15 residues. Germline assignment: CDR1 LGHNA and CDR2 YSLEER. The DNA for the CDR3 is TGCGCCAGCAGCCAAGATCGAGCCGGGACCTACGAGCAGTACTTC. It specifies CASSQDRAGTYEQYF.

Many counts were recorded for this clonotype. The genes are TRBV7-9 and TRBJ1-1; D is undetermined. V was cut by 4 bases and J by 1 base, with 7 bases left in between. Germline loops: CDR1 SEHNR, CDR2 FQNEAQ (reference sequence). The CDR3 consists of 13 residues. The CDR3 sequence: CASSYRANTEAFF. The CDR3 nucleotides read TGTGCCAGCAGCTATCGGGCGAACACTGAAGCTTTCTTT. Filled out from reference TRBV7-9 and TRBJ1-1, the complete variable domain reads DTGVSQNPRHKITKRGQNVTFRCDPISEHNRLYWYRQTLGQGPEFLTYFQNEAQLEKSRLLSDRFSAERPKGSFSTLEIQRTEQGDSAMYLCASSYRANTEAFFGQGTRLTVV.

For this clonotype: A much larger clone lies one base from this, so it may be a read error. The V gene is TRBV27, the J gene TRBJ1-6; D is uncertain. The CDR3 extends over 13 amino acids. Germline-derived CDR1 and CDR2 are MNHEY and SMNVEV (reference sequence). CDR3 sequence (DNA): TGTGCCAGCAGCCCTCCGGCGGATTCACCCCCCCACTTT. As protein: CASSPPADSPPHF.

This chain links TRBV30 with TRBJ1-2, with TRBD1 matching over 8 bases. The CDR3 contains 12 residues. J gave up 7 bases and V 1 base, and 2 bases lay outside the gene matches. Germline V gene lookup returns CDR1 GTSNPN and CDR2 SVGIG (reference sequence). The CDR3 region has the DNA TGTGCCTGGAGTGAACAGGGGGGTGGCTACACCTTC. It specifies CAWSEQGGGYTF.

The gene calls are TRBV2 and TRBJ2-7, with D possibly matching TRBD2 (6 bases). V was cut by 7 bases and J by 12 bases, with 13 bases left in between. The germline CDR1 and CDR2 sequences are SNHLY and FYNNEI. This CDR3 comprises 10 residues. CDR3 DNA sequence: TGTGCCAGCACGGGGGAGGAGTGGTACTTC. Protein sequence: CASTGEEWYF. The variable domain in full, completed from reference TRBV2 and TRBJ2-7, reads EPEVTQTPSHQVTQMGQEVILRCVPISNHLYFYWYRQILGQKVEFLVSFYNNEISEKSEIFDDQFSVERPDGSNFTLKIRSTKLEDSAMYFCASTGEEWYFGPGTRLTVT.

This clonotype was counted at least ten times. The J gene is TRBJ1-1, the V gene TRBV11-3; 7 positions match TRBD1. Trimming cost V 4 bases and J 6 bases; bases outside gene matches: 8. Germline V gene lookup returns CDR1 SGHNT and CDR2 YENEEA. The CDR3 is 14 residues long. As DNA, the CDR3 is TGTGCCAGCAGCTCTCGACAGGGTCGAGCTGAAGCTTTCTTT. It translates to CASSSRQGRAEAFF.

J is TRBJ1-2 and V is TRBV11-2; D not resolved. V lost 4 bases and J lost 8, with 20 bases in between. The CDR3 has 15 amino acids. The V gene's germline CDR1 is SGHAT and CDR2 FQNNGV. CDR3 in DNA: TGTGCCAGCAGCTGGACTCTAAGTCGTGACTTCGGCTACACCTTC. Translated: CASSWTLSRDFGYTF.

This clonotype was seen many times. This chain uses TRBV7-2 with TRBJ2-7; 11 nucleotides line up with TRBD2. Germline-derived CDR1 and CDR2 are SGHTA and FQGNSA. The V and J ends lost 4 bases and 2 bases, in that order; junction bases with no gene match: 1. The CDR3 extends over 14 amino acids. In DNA form, the CDR3 reads TGTGCCAGCAGCTGGACTAGCGGGCCCTACGAGCAGTACTTC. Protein: CASSWTSGPYEQYF.

CDR3 amino acids: CSGQGAGANVLTF. The CDR3 DNA reads as TGCAGCGGACAGGGGGCTGGGGCCAACGTCCTGACTTTC. The chain combines TRBV29-1 with TRBJ2-6; 9 bases agree with TRBD1. The CDR3 runs to 13 residues. CDR1 and CDR2 from the germline V gene are SQVTM and ANQGSEA. V lost 7 bases, J lost 2 bases, and 0 bases stayed unmatched. The whole variable domain, remainder taken from reference TRBV29-1 and TRBJ2-6, is SAVISQKPSRDICQRGTSLTIQCQVDSQVTMMFWYRQQPGQSLTLIATANQGSEATYESGFVIDKFPISRPNLTFSTLTVSNMSPEDSSIYLCSGQGAGANVLTFGAGSRLTVL.

The table lists this clonotype with a few counts. The CDR3 ends on some other residue instead of the conserved phenylalanine or tryptophan, so this is likely a read error. The limits of the CDR3 on the DNA are not certain, so only TCRdb's listed CDR3 is given. This chain connects TRBV20-1 to TRBJ1-3; the table calls TRBD1, which could not be checked here. Germline CDR1 DFQATT, CDR2 SNEGSKA (reference sequence). The length of the CDR3 is 9 amino acids, counting both ends. CDR3 sequence: CSARVQGNT.

The chain employs TRBV24-1 and TRBJ2-7; a possible D gene is TRBD2 (6 bases). Per germline, CDR1 KGHDR and CDR2 SFDVKD. Trimming removed 1 base at V and 6 bases at J, with 9 bases between. This CDR3 has 13 residues. Here the CDR3 DNA reads TGTGCCACCAGTGATTTAAGGAGGGCCGAGCAGTACTTC. Its protein is CATSDLRRAEQYF.

The rearrangement joins TRBV10-3 to TRBJ1-5; D perhaps matches TRBD1 (6 bases). V lost 7 bases and J lost 3, with 16 bases in between. This CDR3 is 15 amino acids long. Looked up from germline, CDR1 is ENHRY and CDR2 is SYGVKD. CDR3 nucleotide sequence: TGTGCCATCACTCAAGGCAGGGACACCAATCAGCCCCAGCATTTT. Protein product: CAITQGRDTNQPQHF.